These 27 T cell receptor beta chains were sequenced from one sample in a study of shared clonotypes between healthy human individuals. Terminally differentiated effector memory CD45RA+ cells were excluded by CCR7 positive selection of CD45RO-negative cells. Assay used: immunoSEQ multiplex PCR; TCRdb lists only in-frame clones, some missing. The table records about 2 million clones, roughly 95% of them present only once. What was sequenced was naive CD8+ T cells sorted from blood. The receptors shown here come from a man younger than 30 in good health.

V gene TRBV6-6 combines with J gene TRBJ2-2; D is unresolved. Germline-derived CDR1 and CDR2 are MNHNY and SVGAGI (reference sequence). V lost 4 bases and J 1 base, leaving 7 bases between the germline ends. CDR3 size: 14 residues. CDR3 bases: TGTGCCAGCAGTTTAGAGTGGAACACCGGGGAGCTGTTTTTT. As protein: CASSLEWNTGELFF.

A single count supports this clone. The sample holds other DNA sequences that translate to the same CDR3. The rearrangement links TRBV5-4 to TRBJ2-7; D assignment may be TRBD1 or TRBD2 (5 bases each). The CDR3 loop spans 13 amino acids. Trimming took off 4 bases at V and 2 bases at J, with 10 bases between the two ends. Germline loops: CDR1 SGHNT, CDR2 YYREEE (reference sequence). The CDR3 region has the DNA TGTGCCAGCAGCCCGGGACCGCCCTACGAGCAGTACTTC. Amino acid sequence: CASSPGPPYEQYF.

This clone was found once. Within the sample, other DNA sequences also encode this same CDR3. The chain is built from TRBV2 and TRBJ2-1; 8 nucleotides align to TRBD2. The V and J ends lost 4 bases and 4 bases, in that order; junction bases with no gene match: 3. CDR3 length equals 14 residues. Germline values: CDR1 SNHLY, CDR2 FYNNEI. CDR3 in amino acids: CASSVAGGYNEQFF. DNA of the CDR3: TGTGCCAGCAGTGTGGCGGGGGGATACAATGAGCAGTTCTTC. Full variable domain (remainder filled in from reference TRBV2 and TRBJ2-1): EPEVTQTPSHQVTQMGQEVILRCVPISNHLYFYWYRQILGQKVEFLVSFYNNEISEKSEIFDDQFSVERPDGSNFTLKIRSTKLEDSAMYFCASSVAGGYNEQFFGPGTRLTVL.

Remarks on this clone: In the same sample, other DNA sequences code for this CDR3. The rearrangement joins TRBV5-1 to TRBJ2-1, with 9 bases aligning to TRBD2. The germline V gene has CDR1 SGHRS and CDR2 YFSETQ. The V segment lost 2 bases and the J segment 3 bases; nucleotides outside the gene matches: 3. CDR3 length: 15 amino acids. The CDR3 is CASSLSSGIYNEQFF. CDR3 nucleotides: TGCGCCAGCAGCTTATCTAGCGGGATCTACAATGAGCAGTTCTTC.

The rearrangement joins TRBV9 to TRBJ2-5, with 7 bases aligning to TRBD1. The CDR3 is made up of 15 amino acids. Per germline, CDR1 SGDLS and CDR2 YYNGEE. The ends lost 4 bases at V and 3 bases at J; junction bases unmatched: 9. The CDR3 region has the DNA TGTGCCAGCAGCTATTACGGGACAGAAAAAGAGACCCAGTACTTC. It specifies CASSYYGTEKETQYF.

The gene calls are TRBV7-9 and TRBJ2-6, with no clear D. The CDR3 length is 16 residues. From germline, CDR1 is SEHNR and CDR2 FQNEAQ (reference sequence). The ends were cut back, 11 bases at V and 0 bases at J, with 17 bases in the middle. CDR3 DNA: TGTGCCCTCCACACCACTTACCTCTCTGGGGCCAACGTCCTGACTTTC. This sequence encodes CALHTTYLSGANVLTF.

The chain combines TRBV4-1 with TRBJ2-1; the match to TRBD1 covers 9 bases. The germline gives CDR1 MGHRA, CDR2 YSYEKL. The V and J ends lost 2 bases and 5 bases, in that order; junction bases with no gene match: 7. The CDR3 length is 16 residues. The CDR3 DNA reads TGCGCCAGCAGCCAACATACCGGGACAGGGAACAATGAGCAGTTCTTC. It yields the protein CASSQHTGTGNNEQFF.

The chain links TRBV9 to TRBJ2-1, with 8 bases fitting TRBD1. The CDR3 is 16 residues long. V lost 4 bases to trimming and J lost 9 bases; unmatched junction nucleotides: 15. The germline V gene encodes CDR1 SGDLS and CDR2 YYNGEE. The CDR3 DNA sequence: TGTGCCAGCAGCCTCGTCGGGACAGGTCTAAGTGGTGAGCAGTTCTTC. This codes for CASSLVGTGLSGEQFF.

The chain links TRBV2 to TRBJ2-2; D ambiguous. The CDR3 is 16 residues long. From germline, CDR1 is SNHLY and CDR2 FYNNEI. V lost 0 bases, J lost 0 bases, and 8 bases lay in between. CDR3 in DNA: TGTGCCAGCAGTGAAGCCATAGTCCCGAACACCGGGGAGCTGTTTTTT. Translated, it gives CASSEAIVPNTGELFF.

The chain is built from TRBV4-1 and TRBJ1-5; TRBD1 might be the D (5 bases). Per the germline V gene, CDR1 is MGHRA and CDR2 is YSYEKL. Trimming took 3 bases from V and 3 from J, leaving 21 bases between them. This CDR3 comprises 18 residues. CDR3 loop: CASSHLLAGDGVNQPQHF. CDR3 sequence (DNA): TGCGCCAGCAGCCATTTGCTAGCGGGGGACGGGGTCAATCAGCCCCAGCATTTT.

This sequence joins TRBV5-5 and TRBJ2-5, with 8 bases matching TRBD1. Germline V gives CDR1 SGHKS, CDR2 YYEKEE (reference sequence). The CDR3 has 15 amino acids. Germline trimming cut 0 bases from V and 5 bases from J; bases unmatched to any gene: 6. CDR3 amino acids: CASSLEDRGYETQYF. CDR3 nucleotide sequence: TGTGCCAGCAGCTTGGAAGACAGGGGTTACGAGACCCAGTACTTC. Supplemented by reference TRBV5-5 and TRBJ2-5, the full variable domain reads DAGVTQSPTHLIKTRGQQVTLRCSPISGHKSVSWYQQVLGQGPQFIFQYYEKEERGRGNFPDRFSARQFPNYSSELNVNALLLGDSALYLCASSLEDRGYETQYFGPGTRLLVL.

The rearrangement links TRBV28 to TRBJ2-7; 7 nucleotides match TRBD1. Trimming took 4 bases from V and 2 from J; bases not matched to a gene: 5. The CDR3 spans 14 residues. Germline loops: CDR1 MDHEN, CDR2 SYDVKM. Written as DNA, the CDR3 is TGTGCCAGCAGTTCCGCCGGGACAGCCTACGAGCAGTACTTC. This codes for CASSSAGTAYEQYF.

V gene TRBV27 combines with J gene TRBJ2-7; 10 bases line up with TRBD1. V trimming: 3 bases; J trimming: 1 base; junction bases outside the gene matches: 3. Germline CDR1 and CDR2: MNHEY and SMNVEV (reference sequence). CDR3 length: 15 amino acids. CDR3 region: CASSFGQGVSYEQYF. The CDR3 nucleotides read TGTGCCAGCAGTTTCGGACAGGGGGTGTCCTACGAGCAGTACTTC.

The rearrangement joins TRBV10-3 to TRBJ2-2; TRBD1 might be the D (5 bases). CDR3 size: 14 residues. V lost 7 bases and J lost 2, with 11 bases in between. Per germline, CDR1 ENHRY and CDR2 SYGVKD. This chain's CDR3 is CAINGRTNTGELFF. For the CDR3, the DNA is TGTGCCATCAACGGGCGGACAAACACCGGGGAGCTGTTTTTT.

This chain connects TRBV5-4 to TRBJ2-3, with D unclear. This CDR3 has 14 amino acids. V was trimmed by 6 bases and J by 2 bases, leaving 13 bases between them. The germline V gene encodes CDR1 SGHNT and CDR2 YYREEE (reference sequence). The CDR3 region is CASKKRVDTDTQYF. CDR3 DNA: TGTGCCAGCAAAAAACGGGTAGACACAGATACGCAGTATTTT.

The genes are TRBV7-8 and TRBJ1-5; D is uncertain. Trimming took 2 bases from V and 5 from J, leaving 13 bases between them. The CDR3 runs to 15 residues. Germline CDR1 is SGHVS and CDR2 is FQNEAQ. This CDR3 reads CASSLRSSNDQPQHF. The DNA of the CDR3 is TGTGCCAGCAGCTTAAGAAGTAGCAACGATCAGCCCCAGCATTTT.

The J gene is TRBJ2-5, the V gene TRBV7-2, with D maybe TRBD1 (6 bases). CDR1 SGHTA and CDR2 FQGNSA come from the germline V gene. Trimming stripped 1 base from V and 5 bases from J, with 11 bases between. This CDR3 is built from 14 residues. CDR3 DNA: TGTGCCAGCAGCTTAGAGGGGGTGTGGGAGACCCAGTACTTC. Translating it yields CASSLEGVWETQYF.

The V gene is TRBV13, the J gene TRBJ2-2; possibly TRBD1 or TRBD2 for D (5 bases each). The CDR3 consists of 14 residues. V gave up 5 bases and J gave up 2 bases, with 9 bases separating them. Germline V lookup: CDR1 PRHDT, CDR2 FYEKMQ (reference sequence). Here the CDR3 reads CASSDGTNTGELFF. CDR3 DNA sequence: TGTGCCAGCAGCGATGGGACCAACACCGGGGAGCTGTTTTTT.

The CDR3 bases are TGCGCCAGCAGCCCCGGTGGAGCCCAAGCTTTCTTT. Its translation is CASSPGGAQAFF. The genes are TRBV4-1 and TRBJ1-1; D unresolved. Trimming left V 4 bases short and J 9 bases short, with 12 bases between. CDR3 length: 12 residues. Germline V gene lookup returns CDR1 MGHRA and CDR2 YSYEKL.

The chain carries TRBV30 and TRBJ2-1, with 9 bases lining up with TRBD1. This CDR3 spans 13 amino acids. The germline CDR1 and CDR2 sequences are GTSNPN and SVGIG (reference sequence). With V trimmed by 1 base and J by 5 bases, 0 bases remained unmatched. CDR3: CAWSGTGDNEQFF. In nucleotides, the CDR3 is TGTGCCTGGAGTGGGACAGGGGACAATGAGCAGTTCTTC.

The chain carries TRBV7-2 and TRBJ2-1, with TRBD2 matching 8 bases. The CDR3 has 16 amino acids. The V gene's germline CDR1 is SGHTA and CDR2 FQGNSA. V was pared by 5 bases and J by 3 bases, with 9 bases of the junction left unmatched. The CDR3 loop reads CASSIGGAGGYNEQFF. In DNA form, the CDR3 reads TGTGCCAGCAGCATAGGAGGGGCGGGAGGCTACAATGAGCAGTTCTTC.

The CDR3 sequence: CASSFPLEGENTEAFF. The DNA of the CDR3 is TGTGCCAGCAGCTTCCCTTTGGAGGGGGAGAACACTGAAGCTTTCTTT. The chain links TRBV5-6 to TRBJ1-1; a possible D gene is TRBD1 (6 bases). CDR3 size: 16 residues. The germline V gene encodes CDR1 SGHDT and CDR2 YYEEEE. Trimming removed 2 bases at V and 1 base at J, with 15 bases between.

As for this clone: Mismatch with germline at one junction end may stem from a read error. V is TRBV7-7 and J is TRBJ2-1; D is possibly TRBD2 (6 bases). Germline CDR1 is SSHAT and CDR2 is FNYEAQ (reference sequence). CDR3 length: 17 residues. This chain's CDR3 is CASSLNLGGAFYNEQFF. DNA for the CDR3: TGTGCTAGCAGCCTGAATCTCGGGGGAGCGTTTTACAATGAGCAGTTCTTC. The complete variable domain, with remaining parts taken from reference TRBV7-7 and TRBJ2-1, reads GAGVSQSPRYKVTKRGQDVTLRCDPISSHATLYWYQQALGQGPEFLTYFNYEAQPDKSGLPSDRFSAERPEGSISTLTIQRTEQRDSAMYRCASSLNLGGAFYNEQFFGPGTRLTVL.

The chain combines TRBV6-5 with TRBJ1-1; D ambiguous. Germline CDR1 and CDR2: MNHEY and SVGAGI. The CDR3 contains 15 residues. V was clipped by 0 bases and J by 0 bases, with 8 bases between them. The CDR3 DNA reads TGTGCCAGCAGTTACTCGGGGTGGATGAACACTGAAGCTTTCTTT. It specifies CASSYSGWMNTEAFF.

V is TRBV5-1 and J is TRBJ1-2; 9 bases align to TRBD1. The CDR3 runs 15 residues. V trimming: 5 bases; J trimming: 3 bases; junction bases outside the gene matches: 8. CDR1 SGHRS and CDR2 YFSETQ come from the germline V gene. In nucleotides, the CDR3 is TGCGCCAGCAGACAAGGGACAGGGTCGGACTATGGCTACACCTTC. The encoded protein is CASRQGTGSDYGYTF.

The chain is built from TRBV14 and TRBJ2-7; D call uncertain. The CDR3 contains 15 residues. V gave up 1 base and J gave up 3 bases, with 13 bases separating them. CDR1 is SGHDN and CDR2 is FVKESK in the germline V gene. DNA for the CDR3: TGTGCCAGCAGCCAAGTTCCGGGTTACGGCTACGAGCAGTACTTC. This sequence encodes CASSQVPGYGYEQYF. Using reference TRBV14 and TRBJ2-7 for the parts outside the CDR3, the full variable domain is EAGVTQFPSHSVIEKGQTVTLRCDPISGHDNLYWYRRVMGKEIKFLLHFVKESKQDESGMPNNRFLAERTGGTYSTLKVQPAELEDSGVYFCASSQVPGYGYEQYFGPGTRLTVT.

This clone was seen only once. The chain links TRBV10-3 to TRBJ2-2; D not resolved. This CDR3 is 20 amino acids long. V lost 1 base, J lost 0 bases, and 21 bases lay in between. Germline CDR1 and CDR2: ENHRY and SYGVKD. The CDR3 DNA sequence: TGTGCCATCAGTGAGTTCCAGCCCGCAGAACCTTCGTCGAACACCGGGGAGCTGTTTTTT. Protein sequence: CAISEFQPAEPSSNTGELFF.